This T cell receptor beta chain was obtained from a study of blood T cell repertoires in COVID-19. As for the study in general: Donors in the United States, Italy and Spain gave samples during acute or convalescent COVID-19. The analysed material was cDNA or gDNA that came from T cells, B-cell-depleted T cells, or PBMCs.

In the authors' methods: Amplification of reference gene primers provided the estimated nucleated cell counts. Clones were sequenced by immunoSEQ multiplex PCR, and TCRdb holds only the in-frame ones, with some missing. The DNA gave D and trimming, while V, J and clone size come from that table. The sample lists 200,000 to 250,000 clones; roughly 80% were seen once. The CDR3 loop spans 15 amino acids. V was clipped by 4 bases and J by 5 bases; unmatched bases: 7. Looked up from germline, CDR1 is MNHEY and CDR2 is SVGAGI. Source material: peripheral blood. The clonotype originates from a woman aged 80 or over with acute or convalescent COVID-19. The rearrangement links TRBV6-5 to TRBJ2-2; 7 nucleotides line up with TRBD2. For the CDR3, the DNA is TGTGCCAGCAGTTCCCGACGGGGAGGGACCGGGGAGCTGTTTTTT. Its protein is CASSSRRGGTGELFF.